Shown below are 32 T cell receptor beta chains from a single sample sequenced in a study of blood T cells in healthy people across ages. PCR was performed a second time for about 6 to 12 cycles using a sample-barcoded 5' primer and a J-beta primer mix. From the 5' RACE reads, TCRdb called clonotypes with MiXCR, one entry per CDR3 protein. Found here are over a million distinct CDR3 sequences, 40% to 45% of them singletons; the top ten hold approximately 20%. Sequences were obtained from blood. The receptors were sampled from a woman in her fifties or sixties in good health.

A few counts support this clonotype. The chain links TRBV21-1 to TRBJ2-5; the table's D gene call, TRBD2, was not cross checked with the DNA. TRBV21-1 represents a pseudogene. CDR3 size: 15 residues. The chain's CDR3 is CASSNLQGLALTQYF. The DNA of the CDR3 is TGTGCCAGCAGCAATCTCCAGGGCCTTGCTTTGACCCAGTACTTC.

This rearrangement joins TRBV7-2 to TRBJ2-1; possible D gene TRBD1, 5 bases. Germline V lookup: CDR1 SGHTA, CDR2 FQGNSA. Trimming removed 4 bases from V and 8 bases from J, with 15 bases in between. CDR3 length equals 14 residues. CDR3 in DNA: TGTGCCAGCAGCTCGCAAGGGGCCCGCGATGAGCAGTTCTTC. It is translated as CASSSQGARDEQFF.

The chain is built from TRBV6-6 and TRBJ1-5; no definite D call. The V end was cut by 11 bases, the J end by 4 bases, with 18 bases between. The CDR3 has 14 residues. From germline, CDR1 is MNHNY and CDR2 SVGAGI (reference sequence). The CDR3 nucleotides read TGTGCCTCGAAAAACGTTGTGGGTAATCAGCCCCAGCATTTT. This translates into CASKNVVGNQPQHF.

This clonotype showed up just a few times. The rearrangement uses TRBV10-3 and TRBJ1-2, with D hard to call. CDR3 length: 13 residues. Trimming removed 6 bases from V and 1 base from J, with 9 bases in between. The germline V gene encodes CDR1 ENHRY and CDR2 SYGVKD. The DNA of the CDR3 is TGTGCCATCAGACGAGAGATTAACTATGGCTACACCTTC. Its protein product is CAIRREINYGYTF.

The V and J genes are TRBV20-1 and TRBJ2-3; a possible D gene is TRBD1 (5 bases). V was pared by 0 bases and J by 2 bases, with 12 bases between. Germline V gene sequence: CDR1 DFQATT, CDR2 SNEGSKA (reference sequence). This CDR3 comprises 15 residues. CDR3 loop: CSARDPWGDTDTQYF. CDR3 nucleotide sequence: TGCAGTGCTAGAGATCCCTGGGGCGACACAGATACGCAGTATTTT.

Here the CDR3 reads CASSYKGFSYEQYF. In DNA form, the CDR3 reads TGTGCCAGCAGTTATAAGGGGTTCTCCTACGAGCAGTACTTC. V and J are TRBV6-5 and TRBJ2-7, with a weak D call TRBD1 (5 bases). The CDR3 totals 14 residues. In germline, CDR1 is MNHEY, CDR2 SVGAGI. Trimming took 3 bases from V and 0 from J, leaving 9 bases between them.

This chain uses TRBV4-1 with TRBJ1-2, with TRBD1 identical over 7 bases. CDR1 is MGHRA and CDR2 is YSYEKL in the germline V gene. This CDR3 has 16 amino acids. Trimming cost V 4 bases and J 4 bases; bases outside gene matches: 12. Written as DNA, the CDR3 is TGCGCCAGCAGCCGGGGAGAGACAGGGTTCGCCTATGGCTACACCTTC. This encodes CASSRGETGFAYGYTF.

The genes are TRBV20-1 and TRBJ2-3, with D possibly TRBD2 on 6 matching bases. Trimming pared 2 bases from V and 0 bases from J, leaving 18 bases between. The CDR3 runs to 17 residues. Per the germline V gene, CDR1 is DFQATT and CDR2 is SNEGSKA (reference sequence). This CDR3 is CSARILAVATSTDTQYF. In DNA, the CDR3 is TGCAGTGCTAGAATTTTAGCGGTTGCCACTAGCACAGATACGCAGTATTTT.

V usage is TRBV24-1 and J usage is TRBJ2-4; D call uncertain. The V and J ends lost 6 bases and 3 bases respectively, with 14 bases between them. The CDR3 has 15 amino acids. From germline, CDR1 is KGHDR and CDR2 SFDVKD. The CDR3 loop reads CATSPGPGLKNIQYF. For the CDR3, the DNA is TGTGCCACCAGTCCCGGACCTGGCCTCAAAAACATTCAGTACTTC.

V usage is TRBV10-3 and J usage is TRBJ2-3; 8 positions match TRBD1. Germline trimming cut 2 bases from V and 1 base from J; bases unmatched to any gene: 5. Germline V gene sequence: CDR1 ENHRY, CDR2 SYGVKD. CDR3 size: 16 residues. The CDR3 nucleotides read TGTGCCATCAGTGAGGGGGGGACAGGCGGCACAGATACGCAGTATTTT. This gives the protein CAISEGGTGGTDTQYF.

The genes are TRBV11-2 and TRBJ2-1; 13 positions agree with TRBD2. This CDR3 has 21 amino acids. The J segment lost 10 bases and the V segment lost 2 bases, leaving 23 bases of the junction unmatched. Per the germline V gene, CDR1 is SGHAT and CDR2 is FQNNGV. This CDR3 reads CASSLKIGGLAGINYNEEQFF. The CDR3 coding sequence is TGTGCCAGCAGCTTAAAGATTGGGGGACTAGCGGGAATAAATTACAATGAGGAGCAGTTCTTC.

V gene TRBV6-2 or TRBV6-3 combines with J gene TRBJ2-3; no clear D. CDR3 length equals 15 residues. Germline loops: CDR1 MNHEY, CDR2 SVGEGT. V was cut by 5 bases and J by 6 bases, with 18 bases left in between. The CDR3 protein is CASSTLATAIDTQYF. CDR3 bases: TGTGCCAGCAGTACCTTGGCGACCGCAATTGATACGCAGTATTTT.

This clonotype showed up just a few times. This chain joins TRBV12-3 or TRBV12-4 and TRBJ2-7, with 7 positions matching TRBD2. The ends lost 4 bases at V and 2 bases at J; junction bases unmatched: 8. The CDR3 sequence is 15 residues long. The CDR3 DNA follows: TGTGCCAGCAGTTCGGCGGGAGAGGCCACCTACGAGCAGTACTTC. Protein product: CASSSAGEATYEQYF.

The gene calls are TRBV12-3 or TRBV12-4 and TRBJ2-1; 9 bases fit TRBD2. The CDR3 is 15 amino acids. Trimming took 6 bases from V and 0 from J; bases not matched to a gene: 3. The CDR3 sequence: CASSLAGLSYNEQFF. The CDR3, as DNA: TGTGCCAGCAGCCTAGCGGGGCTCTCCTACAATGAGCAGTTCTTC.

The CDR3 sequence: CASTDIDRALSLEELFF. As DNA, the CDR3 is TGTGCCAGCACCGATATTGACAGGGCCCTCTCCCTCGAGGAACTGTTTTTT. The chain combines TRBV5-5 with TRBJ1-4; 7 nucleotides line up with TRBD1. The CDR3 spans 17 residues. CDR1 SGHKS and CDR2 YYEKEE come from the germline V gene (reference sequence). J gave up 12 bases and V 6 bases, and 23 bases lay outside the gene matches.

For this clonotype: The germline gene is not matched at one end of the junction; a read error may be the cause. The chain employs TRBV24-1 and TRBJ2-3; D uncertain. This CDR3 region has 16 residues. Germline V gene sequence: CDR1 KGHDR, CDR2 SFDVKD. CDR3 DNA sequence: TGTGTCACCAGTGATTTCCCTTCAGGCACTACAGATACGCAGTATTTT. It encodes CVTSDFPSGTTDTQYF.

The chain carries TRBV29-1 and TRBJ2-1; D gene ambiguous. Germline CDR1 and CDR2: SQVTM and ANQGSEA. This CDR3 spans 13 amino acids. Trimming cost V 7 bases and J 6 bases, with 16 bases left between them. This CDR3 reads CSAAWTGSNEQFF. CDR3 in DNA: TGCAGCGCCGCCTGGACGGGTAGCAATGAGCAGTTCTTC.

The table lists this clonotype with a few counts. The chain has TRBV20-1 and TRBJ2-7; TRBD2 aligns across 9 bases. The CDR3 spans 16 residues. The J segment lost 0 bases and the V segment lost 1 base, leaving 7 bases of the junction unmatched. Germline CDR1 reads DFQATT; CDR2 reads SNEGSKA (reference sequence). CDR3 in DNA: TGCAGTGCTAGAGCAGTTCTAGCGGGATTCTCCTACGAGCAGTACTTC. Its translation is CSARAVLAGFSYEQYF.

This clonotype was recorded a few times. This chain links TRBV13 with TRBJ2-5; D remains unclear. V was trimmed by 4 bases and J by 5 bases, leaving 14 bases between them. There are 14 residues in the CDR3. In germline, CDR1 is PRHDT, CDR2 FYEKMQ (reference sequence). The DNA for the CDR3 is TGTGCCAGCAGCTCTTACACGGATGGGGAGACCCAGTACTTC. It codes for CASSSYTDGETQYF.

The genes are TRBV20-1 and TRBJ1-1; 11 bases fit TRBD1. Per germline, CDR1 DFQATT and CDR2 SNEGSKA (reference sequence). There are 14 residues in the CDR3. The CDR3 sequence is CRGQGDGGVTEAFF. The CDR3 region has the DNA TGCAGGGGACAGGGGGACGGTGGGGTCACTGAAGCTTTCTTT.

The CDR3 bases are TGTGCCAGCAGCCCTGATTTGGCCTACGAGCAGTACTTC. As protein: CASSPDLAYEQYF. The rearrangement joins TRBV7-9 to TRBJ2-7; unclear D gene. The CDR3 loop spans 13 amino acids. The germline V and J ends were trimmed by 5 bases and 2 bases, with 10 bases remaining between them. Per germline, CDR1 SEHNR and CDR2 FQNEAQ (reference sequence).

This clonotype showed up many times. This chain connects TRBV6-6 to TRBJ1-6, with D uncertain. V lost 4 bases and J 8 bases, leaving 15 bases between the germline ends. The length of the CDR3 is 15 residues. The germline V gene has CDR1 MNHNY and CDR2 SVGAGI (reference sequence). CDR3 sequence reads: CASSFDTLGDSPLHF. For the CDR3, the DNA is TGTGCCAGCAGTTTCGACACATTAGGCGATTCACCCCTCCACTTT.

This clonotype was seen a few times. The chain is built from TRBV9 and TRBJ1-6; tentatively, D is TRBD1 (5 bases). V was cut by 0 bases and J by 7 bases, with 8 bases left in between. CDR1 SGDLS and CDR2 YYNGEE come from the germline V gene. The CDR3 spans 14 residues. The CDR3: CASSVAGSNSPLHF. CDR3 bases: TGTGCCAGCAGCGTAGCAGGGAGCAATTCACCCCTCCACTTT.

This clonotype was seen more than once but under ten times. The chain links TRBV6-1 to TRBJ2-3, with D hard to call. From germline, CDR1 is MNHNS and CDR2 SASEGT. The CDR3 runs 14 residues. Trimming cost V 2 bases and J 4 bases, with 10 bases left between them. CDR3 amino acids: CASSEYLGPDTQYF. DNA for the CDR3: TGTGCCAGCAGTGAATACCTAGGACCAGATACGCAGTATTTT.

On this clonotype itself: A much larger clone differs by one base, so this may be a read error. V is TRBV27 and J is TRBJ2-1; D perhaps matches TRBD2 (5 bases). The CDR3 runs to 13 residues. Germline lookup yields CDR1 MNHEY and CDR2 SMNVEV (reference sequence). CDR3 amino acids: CVSGISLANEQFF. CDR3 bases: TGTGTCAGCGGCATCTCGTTAGCGAATGAGCAGTTCTTC.

This clonotype was counted between two and nine times. The J gene is TRBJ2-1, the V gene TRBV20-1, with a tentative D call TRBD2 (7 bases). The CDR3 has 15 residues. CDR1 is DFQATT, CDR2 SNEGSKA, per germline (reference sequence). Deletions cut 3 bases from V and 7 bases from J, with 19 bases between. The DNA of the CDR3 is TGCAGTGCTAGGCCTCGCGCGGGGGCATGGAATGAGCAGTTCTTC. Protein product: CSARPRAGAWNEQFF.

V and J are TRBV6-5 and TRBJ2-3, with D maybe TRBD1 (5 bases). The CDR3 spans 15 residues. Trimming pared 7 bases from V and 0 bases from J, leaving 14 bases between. Germline V gives CDR1 MNHEY, CDR2 SVGAGI. The CDR3 bases are TGTGCCAGCAACTTGGGGCTTTCTAGCACAGATACGCAGTATTTT. Encoded protein: CASNLGLSSTDTQYF.

The sample holds a few counts of this clonotype. The chain employs TRBV6-2 or TRBV6-3 and TRBJ2-7; TRBD2 matches at 8 bases. J lost 3 bases, V lost 2 bases, and 9 bases had no gene match. Germline V gene data show CDR1 as MNHEY and CDR2 as SVGEGT. The CDR3 totals 16 residues. The CDR3 DNA sequence: TGTGCCAGCAGTTACACCCTAGCGGGTCCTTACTACGAGCAGTACTTC. This translates into CASSYTLAGPYYEQYF.

This clonotype has only a few counts. The rearrangement uses TRBV12-5 and TRBJ2-1, with no clear D. The CDR3 runs to 12 residues. V was cut by 1 base and J by 8 bases, with 6 bases left in between. CDR1 and CDR2 from the germline V gene are LGHNT and FRNRAP. The CDR3 spells CASGLGTHEQFF. As DNA, the CDR3 is TGTGCTAGTGGTTTGGGTACCCATGAGCAGTTCTTC.

V gene TRBV6-1 combines with J gene TRBJ2-3; 8 nucleotides line up with TRBD1. Per germline, CDR1 MNHNS and CDR2 SASEGT. There are 13 residues in the CDR3. V was pared by 7 bases and J by 6 bases, with 6 bases of the junction left unmatched. The CDR3 DNA is TGTGCCAGCACACGGGACAGGTTGGATACGCAGTATTTT. Translation gives CASTRDRLDTQYF.

The chain links TRBV18 to TRBJ2-4, with TRBD2 as a possible D gene (6 bases). Germline CDR1 KGHSH, CDR2 LQKENI. Trimming pared 2 bases from V and 8 bases from J, leaving 10 bases between. The CDR3 is 13 residues long. The CDR3 reads CASSPGGNDIQYF. The CDR3 DNA follows: TGTGCCAGCTCACCAGGGGGGAACGACATTCAGTACTTC.

There are a few counts of this clonotype. The rearrangement joins TRBV10-3 to TRBJ2-7; 15 bases align to TRBD2. The CDR3 spans 20 residues. V trimming: 3 bases; J trimming: 0 bases; junction bases outside the gene matches: 12. Looked up from germline, CDR1 is ENHRY and CDR2 is SYGVKD. The CDR3 DNA sequence: TGTGCCATCAGTGACCCGAAAGTTGGGACTAGCGGGAGGAGCTCCTACGAGCAGTACTTC. Amino acid sequence: CAISDPKVGTSGRSSYEQYF.